What follows is one T cell receptor (beta chain) and its context. What it binds is not known. The V gene's germline CDR1 is SGHVS and CDR2 FQNEAQ. After removal of 1 base from V and 2 bases from J, the junction contained 3 bases not matched to a gene. The CDR3 extends over 16 amino acids. The data stem from a study of vaccination and CD4 T cells after COVID-19. As for treatment: approximately 10-day PBMC culture with coronavirus spike peptide pools or control peptides (ViraFEST assay). CD4+ T cells that had been cultured provided DNA sequenced with the Oncomine TCR Beta short-read assay. TCRdb fed the PCR reads into MiXCR, producing one record per CDR3 protein. This repertoire shows some 15,000 distinct CDR3 sequences, about 28% found once; its top ten account for 23%.

Specimen: cultured CD4+ T cells from blood. The chain carries TRBV7-8 and TRBJ1-4; 8 bases map to TRBD1. The receptor was isolated from a human donor with COVID-19. Written as DNA, the CDR3 is TGTGCCAGCAGCTTAGGTTGGACAGGGACTAATGAAAAACTGTTTTTT. Its protein is CASSLGWTGTNEKLFF.